This is a list of T cell receptor beta chains from one sample in a study of CD8 T cells in Susac syndrome. TCRdb processed the immunoSEQ multiplex PCR reads anew with MiXCR; each CDR3 protein has one entry. The sample records tens of thousands of distinct CDR3 sequences, about 94% being singletons. Sequences were obtained from CD8+ T cells from PBMCs. The receptors come from a human donor with multiple sclerosis. Each CDR3 is given with its conserved first and last residue. D genes are given only for firm matches. Rows may omit the clone size; those that give it use once, few, many or a size class.

>14|TRBV24-1|TRBJ2-2|-|-
TGTGCCACCAGGAACGGGAGCTTAACCGGGGAGCTGTTTTTT
CATRNGSLTGELFF
>13|TRBV28|TRBJ2-7|-|-
TGTGCCAGCACCACCGTAGGACAGTACGAGCAGTACTTC
CASTTVGQYEQYF
>12|TRBV12-3/TRBV12-4|TRBJ1-1|-|-
TGTGCCAGCAGTTTAGGAGACACTGAAGCTTTCTTT
CASSLGDTEAFF
>14|TRBV5-6|TRBJ1-1|-|-
TGTGCCAGCAGACCCAGGGGCCCGAACACTGAAGCTTTCTTT
CASRPRGPNTEAFF
>14|TRBV6-2/TRBV6-3|TRBJ2-2|TRBD2|-
TGTGCCAGCAGTTCTAGCGGGGATGCCGGGGAGCTGTTTTTT
CASSSSGDAGELFF
>13|TRBV27|TRBJ1-2|-|-
TGTGCCAGCAGTTTTTCGGTTTCCTATGGCTACACCTTC
CASSFSVSYGYTF
>16|TRBV29-1|TRBJ2-1|TRBD1|-
TGCAGCGGAGACAGGACAGGGATTATGGCCTACAATGAGCAGTTCTTC
CSGDRTGIMAYNEQFF
>11|TRBV6-2/TRBV6-3|TRBJ2-3|-|-
TGTGCCAGTCGCACCACAGATACGCAGTATTTT
CASRTTDTQYF
>17|TRBV5-6|TRBJ2-1|TRBD1|-
TGTGCCAGCAGCTGGGTCGAGGGACAGGGGCTAGTGGATGAGCAGTTCTTC
CASSWVEGQGLVDEQFF
>15|TRBV4-1|TRBJ2-7|-|-
TGCGCCAGCAGCCAAGAAACAGCCCCGACCTACGAGCAGTACTTC
CASSQETAPTYEQYF
>15|TRBV28|TRBJ2-1|-|-
TGTGCCAGCAGTGAGTCCTGGAGGGTAGAGAATGAGCAGTTCTTC
CASSESWRVENEQFF
>15|TRBV5-6|TRBJ2-1|TRBD2|-
TGTGCCAGCAGCTTGTTGGGGGGAGGGTACAATGAGCAGTTCTTC
CASSLLGGGYNEQFF
>12|TRBV5-4|TRBJ2-1|TRBD1|-
TGTGCCAGCAGCCCCGGGACAGGGTCGCAGTTCTTC
CASSPGTGSQFF
>15|TRBV7-9|TRBJ1-5|-|-
TGTGCCAGCAGCGTCACCGACCCGAGCAATCAGCCCCAGCATTTT
CASSVTDPSNQPQHF
>11|TRBV29-1|TRBJ1-1|-|-
TGCAGCGTTCCGGGGGCCACTGAAGCTTTCTTT
CSVPGATEAFF
>14|TRBV7-2|TRBJ2-7|-|-
TGTGCCAGCAGCTCAGATGGGGCCGCCTACGAGCAGTACTTC
CASSSDGAAYEQYF
>13|TRBV19|TRBJ1-5|-|-
TGTGCCAGTAGTATGGCGGCGTGGCAGCCCCAGCATTTT
CASSMAAWQPQHF
>15|TRBV3-1|TRBJ2-1|-|-
TGTGCCAGCAGCCCTCCCGGGATTTTGCCCAATGAGCAGTTCTTC
CASSPPGILPNEQFF
>13|TRBV6-4|TRBJ2-3|-|once
TGTGCCAGCAGTGATACAGAGACAGATACGCAGTATTTT
CASSDTETDTQYF
>11|TRBV12-3/TRBV12-4|TRBJ1-1|-|once
TGTGCCAGCAGTTTAAGCAGGGAAGCTTTCTTT
CASSLSREAFF
>14|TRBV29-1|TRBJ2-3|-|-
TGCAGCGTTGAAAGGGACACCGGCCCAGATACGCAGTATTTT
CSVERDTGPDTQYF
>13|TRBV5-4|TRBJ2-1|-|-
TGTGCCAGCAGGGATATTATTCGCAATGAGCAGTTCTTC
CASRDIIRNEQFF
>17|TRBV4-1|TRBJ2-5|TRBD2|-
TGCGCCAGCAGCCAAGAGGCTAGCGGGAGTTTCCAAGAGACCCAGTACTTC
CASSQEASGSFQETQYF
>15|TRBV13|TRBJ2-7|-|-
TGTGCCAGCAGCTTAGGGACAGGCAATCGTCGCGAGCAGTACTTC
CASSLGTGNRREQYF
>17|TRBV29-1|TRBJ2-7|TRBD2|-
TGCAGCGTTGAAGATCTAGAGAGCGGGAGAATCCCCCCCGAGCAGTACTTC
CSVEDLESGRIPPEQYF
>12|TRBV6-5|TRBJ1-1|-|-
TGTGCCAGCAGCCCTGGACATGATGAAGCTTTCTTT
CASSPGHDEAFF
>15|TRBV20-1|TRBJ2-7|-|-
TGCAGTGCTAGAGATCCTGTGGGCGGAACCTACGAGCAGTACTTC
CSARDPVGGTYEQYF
>15|TRBV2|TRBJ2-1|-|once
TGTGCCAGCAGGGTTTCGGTCCCCGCGGCGGGGGAGCAGTTCTTC
CASRVSVPAAGEQFF